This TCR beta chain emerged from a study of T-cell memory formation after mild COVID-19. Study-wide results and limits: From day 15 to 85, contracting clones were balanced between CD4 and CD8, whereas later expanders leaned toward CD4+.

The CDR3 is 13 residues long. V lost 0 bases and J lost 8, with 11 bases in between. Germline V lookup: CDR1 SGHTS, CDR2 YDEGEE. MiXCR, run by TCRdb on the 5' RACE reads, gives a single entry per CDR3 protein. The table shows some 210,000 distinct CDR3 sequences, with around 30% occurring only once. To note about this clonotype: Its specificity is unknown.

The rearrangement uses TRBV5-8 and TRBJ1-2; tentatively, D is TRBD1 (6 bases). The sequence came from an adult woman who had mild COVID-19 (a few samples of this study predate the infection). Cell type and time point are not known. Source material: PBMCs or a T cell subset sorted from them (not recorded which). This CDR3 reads CASSLVTGDGYTF. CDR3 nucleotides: TGTGCCAGCAGCTTGGTGACAGGAGACGGCTACACCTTC. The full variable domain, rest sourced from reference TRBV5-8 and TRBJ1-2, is EAGVTQSPTHLIKTRGQQATLRCSPISGHTSVYWYQQALGLGLQFLLWYDEGEERNRGNFPPRFSGRQFPNYSSELNVNALELEDSALYLCASSLVTGDGYTFGSGTRLTVV.